One sample yielded the 19 T cell receptor beta chains listed below, sequenced in a study of blood T cell repertoires in COVID-19. TCRdb keeps only in-frame clones here, not all; method: immunoSEQ multiplex PCR. The data hold 280,000 or so clones, with roughly 87% observed a single time. Sequencing was performed on peripheral blood. All receptors derive from a human donor in a cohort sampled during active COVID-19.

The chain couples TRBV7-2 to TRBJ1-4, with a tentative D call TRBD1 (6 bases). With 2 bases removed from V and 11 bases from J, the gap between germline ends came to 12 bases. This CDR3 has 13 amino acids. Germline-derived CDR1 and CDR2 are SGHTA and FQGNSA. This chain's CDR3 is CASSLNREGKLFF. DNA of the CDR3: TGTGCCAGCAGCTTAAACAGGGAGGGCAAACTGTTTTTT. Drawing the rest from reference TRBV7-2 and TRBJ1-4, the complete variable domain is GAGVSQSPSNKVTEKGKDVELRCDPISGHTALYWYRQSLGQGLEFLIYFQGNSAPDKSGLPSDRFSAERTGGSVSTLTIQRTQQEDSAVYLCASSLNREGKLFFGSGTQLSVL.

The chain couples TRBV18 to TRBJ2-5; no firm D call. CDR3 size: 14 residues. Trimming removed 6 bases at V and 1 base at J, with 12 bases between. Germline V gene sequence: CDR1 KGHSH, CDR2 LQKENI. In nucleotides, the CDR3 is TGTGCCAGCTCCCCCCGTGGAGTCCAAGAGACCCAGTACTTC. The encoded protein is CASSPRGVQETQYF.

CDR3 region: CASSPGLLRNTEAFF. CDR3 sequence (DNA): TGTGCCAGCAGCCCAGGACTCCTGCGGAACACTGAAGCTTTCTTT. The chain joins TRBV6-5 to TRBJ1-1; D uncertain. Deletions cut 6 bases from V and 1 base from J, with 15 bases between. Germline lookup yields CDR1 MNHEY and CDR2 SVGAGI. The CDR3 extends over 15 amino acids.

The chain uses TRBV2 and TRBJ2-1; D is undetermined. Germline-derived CDR1 and CDR2 are SNHLY and FYNNEI. CDR3 length: 15 amino acids. Trimming pared 3 bases from V and 0 bases from J, leaving 9 bases between. In DNA, the CDR3 is TGTGCCAGCAGTGAGAGTTCTAGCTCCTACAATGAGCAGTTCTTC. Translated, it gives CASSESSSSYNEQFF.

The rearrangement uses TRBV3-1 (or the pseudogene TRBV3-2) and TRBJ2-7, with 11 bases that match TRBD2. CDR1 is LGHDT, CDR2 YNNKEL, per germline (reference sequence). With V trimmed by 2 bases and J by 4 bases, 7 bases remained unmatched. The CDR3 is 16 residues long. The CDR3 is CASSQTSGSGRYEQYF. CDR3 coding DNA: TGTGCCAGCAGCCAAACTAGCGGGAGTGGTCGGTACGAGCAGTACTTC.

The chain couples TRBV19 to TRBJ2-3; 14 nucleotides align to TRBD2. J lost 6 bases, V lost 4 bases, and 3 bases had no gene match. CDR1 LNHDA and CDR2 SQIVND come from the germline V gene (reference sequence). This CDR3 comprises 15 residues. The chain's CDR3 is CASSKRTSGRDTQYF. CDR3 nucleotides: TGTGCCAGTAGTAAGAGGACTAGCGGGAGGGATACGCAGTATTTT.

This chain connects TRBV24-1 to TRBJ2-1; tentatively, D is TRBD2 (5 bases). The CDR3 length is 17 residues. The germline V and J ends were trimmed by 3 bases and 2 bases, with 16 bases remaining between them. Germline V lookup: CDR1 KGHDR, CDR2 SFDVKD. The CDR3 is CATSDPGRSGAYNEQFF. CDR3 bases: TGTGCCACCAGTGATCCTGGGCGGAGCGGAGCCTACAATGAGCAGTTCTTC.

The genes are TRBV19 and TRBJ1-5, with 7 bases matching TRBD1. Trimming removed 6 bases from V and 1 base from J; junction bases left unmatched: 6. In germline, CDR1 is LNHDA, CDR2 SQIVND (reference sequence). The CDR3 is 15 residues long. CDR3 residues: CASSRTGESNQPQHF. CDR3 coding DNA: TGTGCCAGTAGCCGAACAGGGGAAAGCAATCAGCCCCAGCATTTT.

This clone was seen only a few times. This rearrangement joins TRBV2 to TRBJ2-2, with D tentatively TRBD1 (6 bases). Trimming left V 4 bases short and J 6 bases short, with 18 bases between. The CDR3 is 16 residues long. Germline V gene lookup returns CDR1 SNHLY and CDR2 FYNNEI. In DNA, the CDR3 is TGTGCCAGCAGTGTTTTTCGACAGGCACAATCCGGGGAGCTGTTTTTT. Protein product: CASSVFRQAQSGELFF.

The rearrangement uses TRBV19 and TRBJ2-5; possible D gene TRBD1, 5 bases. This CDR3 has 13 amino acids. V lost 5 bases, J lost 7 bases, and 14 bases lay in between. From germline, CDR1 is LNHDA and CDR2 SQIVND (reference sequence). CDR3 in amino acids: CASSDSRAATQYF. The CDR3 DNA reads as TGTGCCAGTAGTGACAGCCGCGCTGCGACCCAGTACTTC.

The V gene is TRBV30, the J gene TRBJ2-3; D perhaps matches TRBD2 (6 bases). Germline lookup yields CDR1 GTSNPN and CDR2 SVGIG (reference sequence). Trimming stripped 2 bases from V and 2 bases from J, with 14 bases between. The CDR3 is made up of 15 amino acids. The CDR3 sequence is CAWSQGGRYTDTQYF. In DNA, the CDR3 is TGTGCCTGGAGTCAGGGAGGACGGTACACAGATACGCAGTATTTT. Together with reference TRBV30 and TRBJ2-3, the CDR3 gives the full variable domain: SQTIHQWPATLVQPVGSPLSLECTVEGTSNPNLYWYRQAAGRGLQLLFYSVGIGQISSEVPQNLSASRPQDRQFILSSKKLLLSDSGFYLCAWSQGGRYTDTQYFGPGTRLTVL.

The CDR3 DNA reads as TGTGCCACCAGCCGCCCCGGGACAGGGTCCGGGGAGCTGTTTTTT. Amino acid sequence: CATSRPGTGSGELFF. The chain uses TRBV15 and TRBJ2-2; 9 positions match TRBD1. Trimming removed 5 bases from V and 6 bases from J; junction bases left unmatched: 7. Germline V gives CDR1 LNHNV, CDR2 YYDKDF (reference sequence). This CDR3 has 15 residues.

For the CDR3, the DNA is TGTGCCAGCAGGGACAGGGTTATGGAGACCCAGTACTTC. Translation: CASRDRVMETQYF. V gene TRBV2 combines with J gene TRBJ2-5; 8 bases are shared with TRBD1. This CDR3 comprises 13 residues. The V gene's germline CDR1 is SNHLY and CDR2 FYNNEI. Trimming cost V 6 bases and J 5 bases; bases outside gene matches: 5. Supplemented by reference TRBV2 and TRBJ2-5, the full variable domain reads EPEVTQTPSHQVTQMGQEVILRCVPISNHLYFYWYRQILGQKVEFLVSFYNNEISEKSEIFDDQFSVERPDGSNFTLKIRSTKLEDSAMYFCASRDRVMETQYFGPGTRLLVL.

The V gene is TRBV23-1, the J gene TRBJ2-2, with 15 positions matching TRBD2. TRBV23-1 is an open reading frame, and its role is uncertain. The CDR3 runs 19 residues. V lost 8 bases and J lost 1; bases outside the gene matches: 11. In DNA, the CDR3 is TGCGCCAGCCACGCCGGGACTAGCGGGAGGCCCATGAACACCGGGGAGCTGTTTTTT. Residues: CASHAGTSGRPMNTGELFF.

This clone appeared a single time. The chain has TRBV2 and TRBJ2-3; no firm D call. The CDR3 contains 14 residues. V lost 1 base to trimming and J lost 0 bases, with 5 bases between them. Germline CDR1 SNHLY, CDR2 FYNNEI. The CDR3 DNA sequence: TGTGCCAGCAGTGAAGGCGGTAGCACAGATACGCAGTATTTT. Its protein product is CASSEGGSTDTQYF.

The chain employs TRBV28 and TRBJ1-2; TRBD1 agrees at 8 bases. With V trimmed by 3 bases and J by 7 bases, 4 bases remained unmatched. The CDR3 sequence is 13 residues long. The germline V gene has CDR1 MDHEN and CDR2 SYDVKM. CDR3 in amino acids: CASSFRQGSGYTF. The CDR3 DNA sequence: TGTGCCAGCAGTTTTCGACAGGGGTCTGGCTACACCTTC.

Here the CDR3 DNA reads TGTGCCAGCTCACCACCGGGGACAGCATATGGCTACACCTTC. It specifies CASSPPGTAYGYTF. The chain carries TRBV18 and TRBJ1-2, with TRBD1 matching over 7 bases. This CDR3 has 14 residues. Germline trimming cut 0 bases from V and 5 bases from J; bases unmatched to any gene: 3. The germline CDR1 and CDR2 sequences are KGHSH and LQKENI.

DNA of the CDR3: TGTGCCAGCAGCTTAGATGGGACTAGCACAGATACGCAGTATTTT. Its translation is CASSLDGTSTDTQYF. This chain uses TRBV7-2 with TRBJ2-3; perhaps TRBD2 as D (6 bases). Trimming pared 1 base from V and 0 bases from J, leaving 8 bases between. CDR1 and CDR2 from the germline V gene are SGHTA and FQGNSA. This CDR3 is built from 15 residues.

The chain joins TRBV6-5 to TRBJ1-5; no reliable D call. V was cut by 7 bases and J by 4 bases, with 8 bases left in between. The CDR3 runs to 12 residues. Germline values: CDR1 MNHEY, CDR2 SVGAGI. CDR3 in amino acids: CASKNANQPQHF. In nucleotides, the CDR3 is TGTGCCAGCAAAAACGCGAATCAGCCCCAGCATTTT.